Listed below are T cell receptor beta chains from one sample, sequenced in a study of neoadjuvant anti-PD-1 for oral cavity cancer. Using immunoSEQ multiplex PCR, the repertoire was profiled, and TCRdb retains in-frame clones only, with some absent. The table lists approximately 8,400 clones, around 75% of them singletons. The sequencing used PBMCs, collected after nivolumab (anti-PD-1) treatment. These receptors were taken from a person between 40 and 80 years old with oral cavity squamous cell carcinoma. Each CDR3 is given with its conserved first and last residue. Each record gives: V gene, clone size, D gene, J gene, CDR3 DNA, CDR3 protein. A D gene is named only where the DNA matches it firmly. Clone size is given for some rows only: seen once, a few or many times, or a class if the clone is expanded.

TRBV18,.,.,TRBJ1-1,TGTGCCAGCTCACAGGGAGAGAACACTGAAGCTTTCTTT,CASSQGENTEAFF
TRBV10-3,.,.,TRBJ1-1,TGTGCCATCAGTGAGGCAGCCATGAACACTGAAGCTTTCTTT,CAISEAAMNTEAFF
TRBV30,.,TRBD2,TRBJ2-1,TGTGCCTGGAGGCAGGTTAGCGGGAGGGCTTACAATGAGCAGTTCTTC,CAWRQVSGRAYNEQFF
TRBV6-5,few,.,TRBJ1-2,TGTGCCAGCAGTTACGTGGGGGATTATGGCTACACCTTC,CASSYVGDYGYTF
TRBV9,.,.,TRBJ2-1,TGTGCCAGCAGCGTGACGGGACGAGAGCAGTTCTTC,CASSVTGREQFF
TRBV2,.,.,TRBJ2-7,TGTGCCAGCGGGGACGGCTACGAGCAGTACTTC,CASGDGYEQYF
TRBV6-1,.,.,TRBJ1-2,TGTGCCAGCAGTGTATGGGGTACCTACGCTAACTATGGCTACACCTTC,CASSVWGTYANYGYTF
TRBV27,.,TRBD2,TRBJ2-4,TGTGCCAGCAGTGGCCGGACTAGCGGGGACCCGACTAACATTCAGTACTTC,CASSGRTSGDPTNIQYF
TRBV20-1,.,TRBD1,TRBJ1-1,TGCAGTGCTACCACAGGGGACGCTTTCTTT,CSATTGDAFF
TRBV4-1,.,.,TRBJ2-3,TGCGCCAGCAGCCAAGTCAACATGGGGTGGGGAGATACGCAGTATTTT,CASSQVNMGWGDTQYF
TRBV13,few,.,TRBJ1-1,TGTGCCAGCAGCTTAGGCCGAGACTGGGCGAGTGGCACTGAAGCTTTCTTT,CASSLGRDWASGTEAFF
TRBV2,.,.,TRBJ2-2,TGTGCCAGCGCCCGGCAGGGGATCACCGGGGAGCTGTTTTTT,CASARQGITGELFF
TRBV27,few,TRBD2,TRBJ2-1,TGTGCCAGCAGTTGGGGACTAGCGGGAGAAAATGAGCAGTTCTTC,CASSWGLAGENEQFF
TRBV7-9,.,.,TRBJ2-3,TGTGCCAGCAGCTCTAAGAAAGGTCCTACGCAGTATTTT,CASSSKKGPTQYF
TRBV13,few,TRBD1,TRBJ1-2,TGTGCCAGCCGGGACAGCTCCTATGGCTACACCTTC,CASRDSSYGYTF
TRBV21-1,once,.,TRBJ2-3,TGTGCCAGCAGCCTTTGGGGCAGGGAACTGGTATCCCCGAGCACAGATACGCAGTATTTT,CASSLWGRELVSPSTDTQYF
TRBV27,few,.,TRBJ2-3,TGTGCCAGCAGTTTAGGGCCGCAGACGGATACGCAGTATTTT,CASSLGPQTDTQYF
TRBV5-6,.,TRBD1,TRBJ1-1,TGTGCCAGCACTTACCTTACCGGGACAGCGAACACTGAAGCTTTCTTT,CASTYLTGTANTEAFF
TRBV19,.,.,TRBJ1-1,TGTGCCAGTAGTATCGGCAGATTCGAAGCTTTCTTT,CASSIGRFEAFF
TRBV15,.,.,TRBJ2-1,TGTGCCACCAGCAGAGGTGTGGGCAGGGTCAAAGAGCAGTTCTTC,CATSRGVGRVKEQFF
TRBV7-9,few,TRBD1,TRBJ1-1,TGTGCCAGCAGTTCGGGACAGTTGAACACTGAAGCTTTCTTT,CASSSGQLNTEAFF
TRBV7-2,.,.,TRBJ1-1,TGTGCCAGCAGCTTAACAGAAAGATTGAAAGCTTTCTTT,CASSLTERLKAFF
TRBV10-1,.,.,TRBJ2-1,TGCGCCAGCAGTGAGATGGGGAACTTCGCGAATGAGCAGTTCTTC,CASSEMGNFANEQFF
TRBV19,.,.,TRBJ1-3,TGTGCCAGTACCTCTTCTGGAAACACCATATATTTT,CASTSSGNTIYF
TRBV11-3,.,.,TRBJ2-3,TGTGCCAGCAGCTCCTACAGGGCCTCTAGCACAGATACGCAGTATTTT,CASSSYRASSTDTQYF
TRBV6-5,.,TRBD1,TRBJ2-7,TGTGCCAGCAGCACTGACAGGGGCCCCACATACGAGCAGTACTTC,CASSTDRGPTYEQYF
TRBV27,few,TRBD1,TRBJ2-6,TGTGCCAGCAGCAGGGACAGCCTCTACGGCGTCCTGACTTTC,CASSRDSLYGVLTF
TRBV11-1,.,.,TRBJ1-2,TGTGCCAGCAGGGACCCTCTCTATGGCTACACCTTC,CASRDPLYGYTF
TRBV6-5,.,.,TRBJ2-1,TGTTCGGCCGGAGGGGGAGCTTATTTCGATGAGCAGTTCTTC,CSAGGGAYFDEQFF
TRBV2,.,TRBD1,TRBJ1-6,TGTGCCAGCAGCCGCCAGGGGGTGGATAATTCACCCCTCCACTTT,CASSRQGVDNSPLHF
TRBV5-1,.,.,TRBJ2-5,TGCGCCAGCAGCCCCGGGTCCCAAGAGACCCAGTACTTC,CASSPGSQETQYF
TRBV2,.,.,TRBJ1-1,TGTGCCAGCAGTGAATCAGGGGCCCCGGGGACTGAAGCTTTCTTT,CASSESGAPGTEAFF
TRBV6-6,.,.,TRBJ2-7,TGTGCCAGCAGCCCCGGTGGTGTTTCGAACTACGAGCAGTACTTC,CASSPGGVSNYEQYF
TRBV19,.,.,TRBJ1-5,TGTGCCAGTAGTATAGGGATCCCAGGGCGGCCCCAGCATTTT,CASSIGIPGRPQHF
TRBV4-1,.,.,TRBJ1-2,TGCGCCAGCAGCCAAGAAGAGACAGCTGGCTATGGCTACACCTTC,CASSQEETAGYGYTF
TRBV7-3,.,TRBD2,TRBJ2-1,TGTGCCAGCAGCCTCCTAGCGGGAGGGGGGGAGCAGTTCTTC,CASSLLAGGGEQFF
TRBV10-1,.,TRBD2,TRBJ2-2,TGCGCCAGCAGCGGACTAGCGGGAAACACCGGGGAGCTGTTTTTT,CASSGLAGNTGELFF
TRBV7-8,.,TRBD1,TRBJ1-5,TGTGCCAGCAGCCCAGGGACAGGGGGAACAAATCAGCCCCAGCATTTT,CASSPGTGGTNQPQHF
TRBV4-1,.,TRBD1,TRBJ1-1,TGCGCCAGCAGCACCTCCCCGGGACAGGGGACCGCTCGGGTCACTGAAGCTTTCTTT,CASSTSPGQGTARVTEAFF
TRBV18,.,.,TRBJ1-2,TGTGCCAGCTCACCACGTACTCAGGGGCGAGCTAACTATGGCTACACCTTC,CASSPRTQGRANYGYTF
TRBV6-4,.,.,TRBJ2-6,TGTGCCAGCAGTGACTTAGGCTCCTCTGGGGCCAACGTCCTGACTTTC,CASSDLGSSGANVLTF
TRBV10-2,.,.,TRBJ1-1,TGCGCCAGCAGTGCCGGGAGAACTGAAGCTTTCTTT,CASSAGRTEAFF
TRBV28,.,.,TRBJ1-1,TGTGCCAGCAGTTTAGCTTTATCGGACACTGAAGCTTTCTTT,CASSLALSDTEAFF
TRBV15,.,.,TRBJ1-5,TGTGCCACCAGCGCCGGACAGTTAAATAGCAATCAGCCCCAGCATTTT,CATSAGQLNSNQPQHF
TRBV5-4,few,TRBD1,TRBJ1-1,TGTGCCAGCACCTCAGCAGGGGGCTCTAAGGTGAACACTGAAGCTTTCTTT,CASTSAGGSKVNTEAFF
TRBV7-2,once,.,TRBJ1-1,TGTGCCAGCAGCTTAGGTATAGCCCGGAACACTGAAGCTTTCTTT,CASSLGIARNTEAFF
TRBV6-1,.,TRBD1,TRBJ1-5,TGTGCCAGCAGTAGGGACAGGGCGGGGGGTCAGCCCCAGCATTTT,CASSRDRAGGQPQHF
TRBV20-1,.,.,TRBJ1-3,TGCAGTGCTAGTTGGGAAAACACCATATATTTT,CSASWENTIYF
TRBV5-1,.,.,TRBJ2-3,TGCGCCAGCAGCTTGTTTATGCGGGATACGCAGTATTTT,CASSLFMRDTQYF
TRBV14,.,TRBD2,TRBJ2-1,TGTGCCAGCAGCCTAGCGGGAGAGGTTAGTAATGAGCAGTTCTTC,CASSLAGEVSNEQFF
TRBV30,.,TRBD1,TRBJ2-4,TGTGCCTGGAGTACGGACAGGGACATTCAGTACTTC,CAWSTDRDIQYF
TRBV7-7,.,.,TRBJ2-2,TGTGCCAGCAGCTGGCAGCTAAACACCGGGGAGCTGTTTTTT,CASSWQLNTGELFF
TRBV5-1,.,.,TRBJ2-3,TGCGCCAGCAGCCCGCTATTGTTAGGGGGCACAGATACGCAGTATTTT,CASSPLLLGGTDTQYF
TRBV5-1,.,TRBD1,TRBJ1-2,TGCGCCAGCAGCGCGATCCGGGACAGGGCCTCGGCTGGCTACACCTTC,CASSAIRDRASAGYTF
TRBV19,.,.,TRBJ2-7,TGTGCCAGTAAGCGGCACCCTCAAGCATCCGAGCAGTACTTC,CASKRHPQASEQYF
TRBV29-1,.,TRBD1,TRBJ1-4,TGCAGCGTCCGGACAGGGGGCGACAATGAAAAACTGTTTTTT,CSVRTGGDNEKLFF
TRBV6-1,.,TRBD2,TRBJ2-3,TGTGCCAGCAGTGAAACGATCGCGGGAGGCACAGATACGCAGTATTTT,CASSETIAGGTDTQYF